The 11 T cell receptor beta chains given below trace back to one sample, sequenced in a study of post-analysis software for immune sequencing data. Whole-study findings and limits: TRBV5-6, TRBV5-1 and TRBV20-1 belonged to a set of about 5 TRBV segments that were more frequent in patients than controls.

For these receptors, no antigen is known. Prepared TCR beta cDNA libraries contained unique molecular identifiers. TCRdb re-called the PCR reads through MiXCR, storing one row per CDR3 protein. This table has approximately 730,000 distinct CDR3 sequences, around 27% appearing once. Sequences were obtained from blood. These receptor sequences come from a girl aged 10-17 years with multiple sclerosis.

Points on this clonotype: At one of its ends the junction is not consistent with the germline gene, which may arise from a read error. V usage is TRBV11-2 and J usage is TRBJ2-3; unclear D gene. This CDR3 is 12 amino acids long. The germline V gene encodes CDR1 SGHAT and CDR2 FQNNGV. This chain's CDR3 is CVSALGADTQYF. CDR3 nucleotide sequence: TGTGTCAGCGCGTTGGGCGCAGATACGCAGTATTTT.

This clonotype was seen only a few times. CDR3 sequence reads: CSVGQGTEAFF. CDR3 DNA sequence: TGCAGCGTTGGACAGGGGACTGAAGCTTTCTTT. The gene calls are TRBV29-1 and TRBJ1-1; 8 positions match TRBD1. Germline values: CDR1 SQVTM, CDR2 ANQGSEA. V dropped 4 bases and J dropped 5; count of bases not matched to a gene: 0. CDR3 size: 11 residues.

V gene TRBV20-1 combines with J gene TRBJ2-3; 9 bases match TRBD1. Germline CDR1 and CDR2: DFQATT and SNEGSKA (reference sequence). The CDR3 has 14 residues. J gave up 3 bases and V 5 bases, and 6 bases lay outside the gene matches. This CDR3 reads CSASTGGRTDTQYF. Here the CDR3 DNA reads TGCAGTGCTTCCACAGGGGGCCGAACAGATACGCAGTATTTT.

In its sample, this clonotype was seen a few times. The J gene is TRBJ2-1, the V gene TRBV6-2 or TRBV6-3; maybe TRBD2 (6 bases). This CDR3 has 14 residues. The V gene's germline CDR1 is MNHEY and CDR2 SVGEGT. V was trimmed by 6 bases and J by 5 bases, leaving 14 bases between them. Written as DNA, the CDR3 is TGTGCCAGCAGCAACGCGGGACCCAACAATGAGCAGTTCTTC. It encodes CASSNAGPNNEQFF.

This clonotype was detected only a few times. V gene TRBV20-1 combines with J gene TRBJ2-1; TRBD1 matches 8 bases. In germline, CDR1 is DFQATT, CDR2 SNEGSKA (reference sequence). There are 10 residues in the CDR3. Trimming at V came to 3 bases and at J to 14 bases, leaving 3 bases not matched to a gene. The CDR3 DNA is TGCAGTGCTAGCAGGGGGCGGGAGTTCTTC. This encodes CSASRGREFF.

This clonotype has only a few counts. V is TRBV7-2 and J is TRBJ2-5; perhaps TRBD2 as D (6 bases). V dropped 7 bases and J dropped 5 bases, with 20 bases sitting between them. There are 15 residues in the CDR3. CDR1 SGHTA and CDR2 FQGNSA come from the germline V gene. The CDR3 reads CASNYDGSIRETQYF. The CDR3 DNA sequence: TGTGCCAGCAACTACGACGGGAGTATAAGGGAGACCCAGTACTTC.

This chain uses TRBV15 with TRBJ1-2; no firm D call. V was trimmed by 5 bases and J by 4 bases, leaving 14 bases between them. CDR1 is LNHNV and CDR2 is YYDKDF in the germline V gene (reference sequence). The CDR3 sequence is 14 residues long. The CDR3 loop is CATSARRRSYGYTF. CDR3 bases: TGTGCCACCAGCGCTCGGAGGCGGAGCTATGGCTACACCTTC.

The chain couples TRBV4-3 to TRBJ2-7, with D tentatively TRBD2 (6 bases). Germline values: CDR1 LGHNA, CDR2 YSLEER. Trimming took 4 bases from V and 4 from J, leaving 14 bases between them. The CDR3 contains 14 residues. Here the CDR3 reads CASSPGDGAYEQYF. CDR3 sequence (DNA): TGCGCCAGCAGCCCGGGGGACGGGGCGTACGAGCAGTACTTC.

The gene calls are TRBV5-4 and TRBJ2-4, with 7 bases matching TRBD2. TRBJ2-7 matches the DNA end more closely, so the J call is doubtful. Germline lookup yields CDR1 SGHNT and CDR2 YYREEE (reference sequence). The CDR3 is made up of 14 amino acids. CDR3: CASSLGGLVYEQYF. The CDR3 nucleotides read TGTGCCAGCAGCTTGGGAGGACTAGTTTACGAGCAGTACTTC.

This clonotype was seen a few times. The chain recombines TRBV18 with TRBJ1-5; D call uncertain. In germline, CDR1 is KGHSH, CDR2 LQKENI. The CDR3 runs to 13 residues. V shed 2 bases and J shed 5 bases, with 7 bases lying between them. The CDR3 nucleotides read TGTGCCAGCTCACCAGGGATTGATCAGCCCCAGCATTTT. Residues: CASSPGIDQPQHF.

V usage is TRBV27 and J usage is TRBJ2-1; TRBD2 matches at 7 bases. CDR3 length: 18 residues. Germline-derived CDR1 and CDR2 are MNHEY and SMNVEV (reference sequence). Germline trimming cut 6 bases from V and 0 bases from J; bases unmatched to any gene: 14. CDR3 bases: TGTGCCAGCAGGTTACTCAAGAGGACTAGTGGCTCCTACAATGAGCAGTTCTTC. Translating it yields CASRLLKRTSGSYNEQFF.